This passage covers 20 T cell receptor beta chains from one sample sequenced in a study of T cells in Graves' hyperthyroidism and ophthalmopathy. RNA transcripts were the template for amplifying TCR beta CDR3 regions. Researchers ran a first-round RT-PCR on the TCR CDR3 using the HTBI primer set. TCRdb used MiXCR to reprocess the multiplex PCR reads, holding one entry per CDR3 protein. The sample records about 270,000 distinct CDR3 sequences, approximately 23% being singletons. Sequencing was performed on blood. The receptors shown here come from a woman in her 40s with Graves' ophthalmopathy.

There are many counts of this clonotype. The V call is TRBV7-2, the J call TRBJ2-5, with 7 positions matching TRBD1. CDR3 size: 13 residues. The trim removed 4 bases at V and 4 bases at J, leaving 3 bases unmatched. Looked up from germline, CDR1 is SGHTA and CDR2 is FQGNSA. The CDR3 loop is CASSYRQGETQYF. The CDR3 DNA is TGTGCCAGCAGCTACCGACAGGGAGAGACCCAGTACTTC.

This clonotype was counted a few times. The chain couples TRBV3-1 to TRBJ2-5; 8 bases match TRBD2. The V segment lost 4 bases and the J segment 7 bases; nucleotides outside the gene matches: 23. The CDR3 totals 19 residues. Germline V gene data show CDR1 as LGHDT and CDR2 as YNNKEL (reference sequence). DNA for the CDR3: TGTGCCAGCAGCCCACTCCCCCCAACAGGGACTAGTGGTTTTCGGACCCAGTACTTC. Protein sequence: CASSPLPPTGTSGFRTQYF.

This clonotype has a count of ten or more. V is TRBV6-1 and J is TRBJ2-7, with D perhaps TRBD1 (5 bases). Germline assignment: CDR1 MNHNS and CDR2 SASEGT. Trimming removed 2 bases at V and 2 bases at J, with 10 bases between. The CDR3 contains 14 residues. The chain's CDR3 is CASSEFWGPYEQYF. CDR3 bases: TGTGCCAGCAGTGAATTCTGGGGCCCCTACGAGCAGTACTTC.

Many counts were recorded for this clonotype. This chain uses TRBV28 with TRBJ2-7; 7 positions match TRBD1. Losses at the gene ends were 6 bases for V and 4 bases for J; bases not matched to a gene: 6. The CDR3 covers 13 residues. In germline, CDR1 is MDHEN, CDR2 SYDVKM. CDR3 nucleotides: TGTGCCAGCAGGGGACAGTGGTCTTACGAGCAGTACTTC. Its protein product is CASRGQWSYEQYF. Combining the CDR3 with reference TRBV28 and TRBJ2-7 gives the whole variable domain DVKVTQSSRYLVKRTGEKVFLECVQDMDHENMFWYRQDPGLGLRLIYFSYDVKMKEKGDIPEGYSVSREKKERFSLILESASTNQTSMYLCASRGQWSYEQYFGPGTRLTVT.

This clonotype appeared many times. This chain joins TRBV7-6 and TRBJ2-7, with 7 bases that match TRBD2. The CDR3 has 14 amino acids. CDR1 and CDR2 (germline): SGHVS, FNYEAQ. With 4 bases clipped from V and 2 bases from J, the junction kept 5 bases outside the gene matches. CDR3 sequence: CASSSKRGPYEQYF. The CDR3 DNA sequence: TGTGCCAGCAGCTCAAAGCGGGGACCCTACGAGCAGTACTTC.

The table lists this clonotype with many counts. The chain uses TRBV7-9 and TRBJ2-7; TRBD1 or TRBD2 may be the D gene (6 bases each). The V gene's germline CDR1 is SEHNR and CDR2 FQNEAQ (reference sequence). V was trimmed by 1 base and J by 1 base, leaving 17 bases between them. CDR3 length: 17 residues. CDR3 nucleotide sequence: TGTGCCAGCAGCTTAGGGCGGGACGGCAGGGGATCCTACGAGCAGTACTTC. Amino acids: CASSLGRDGRGSYEQYF.

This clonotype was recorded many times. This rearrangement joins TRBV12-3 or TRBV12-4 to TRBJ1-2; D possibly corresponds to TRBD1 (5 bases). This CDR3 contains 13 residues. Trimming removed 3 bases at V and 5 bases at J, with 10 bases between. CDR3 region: CASSLGRVYGYTF. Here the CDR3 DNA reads TGTGCCAGCAGTTTGGGCAGGGTGTATGGCTACACCTTC.

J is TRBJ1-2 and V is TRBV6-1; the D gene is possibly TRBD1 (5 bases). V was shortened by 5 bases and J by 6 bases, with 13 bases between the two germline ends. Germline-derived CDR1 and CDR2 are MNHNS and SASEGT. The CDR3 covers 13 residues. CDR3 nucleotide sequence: TGTGCCAGCAGTCGACAAGGCAGGGATGGCTACACCTTC. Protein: CASSRQGRDGYTF.

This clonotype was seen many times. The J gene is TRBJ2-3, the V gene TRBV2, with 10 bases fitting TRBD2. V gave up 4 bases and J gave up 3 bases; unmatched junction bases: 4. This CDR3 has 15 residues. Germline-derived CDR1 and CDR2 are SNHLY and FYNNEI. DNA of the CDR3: TGTGCCAGCAGTGGCCTAGCGGGAGAGACAGATACGCAGTATTTT. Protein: CASSGLAGETDTQYF.

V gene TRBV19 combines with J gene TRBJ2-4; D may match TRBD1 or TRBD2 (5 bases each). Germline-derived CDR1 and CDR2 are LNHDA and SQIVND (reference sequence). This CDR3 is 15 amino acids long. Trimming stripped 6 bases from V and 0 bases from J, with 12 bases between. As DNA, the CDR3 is TGTGCCAGTAGATTCCAGAGGGGAGCCAAAAACATTCAGTACTTC. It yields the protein CASRFQRGAKNIQYF. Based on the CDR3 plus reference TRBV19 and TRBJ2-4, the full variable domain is DGGITQSPKYLFRKEGQNVTLSCEQNLNHDAMYWYRQDPGQGLRLIYYSQIVNDFQKGDIAEGYSVSREKKESFPLTVTSAQKNPTAFYLCASRFQRGAKNIQYFGAGTRLSVL.

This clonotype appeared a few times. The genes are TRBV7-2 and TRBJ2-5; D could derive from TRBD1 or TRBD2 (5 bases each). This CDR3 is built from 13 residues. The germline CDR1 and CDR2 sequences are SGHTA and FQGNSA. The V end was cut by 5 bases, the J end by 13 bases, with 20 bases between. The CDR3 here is CASSAPGTTSWYF. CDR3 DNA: TGTGCCAGCAGCGCACCAGGGACCACCAGTTGGTACTTC.

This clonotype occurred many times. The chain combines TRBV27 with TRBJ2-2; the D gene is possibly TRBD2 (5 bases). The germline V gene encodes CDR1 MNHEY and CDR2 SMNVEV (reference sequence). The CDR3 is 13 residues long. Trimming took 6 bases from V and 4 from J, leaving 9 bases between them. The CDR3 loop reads CASRGGRTGELFF. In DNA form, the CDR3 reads TGTGCCAGCAGGGGCGGGCGCACCGGGGAGCTGTTTTTT.

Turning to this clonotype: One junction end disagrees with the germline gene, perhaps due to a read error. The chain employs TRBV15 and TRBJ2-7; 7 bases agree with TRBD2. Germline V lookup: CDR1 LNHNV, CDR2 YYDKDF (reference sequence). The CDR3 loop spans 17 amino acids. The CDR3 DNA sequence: TGTGCCACCAGCAGAGTAAATCGGCGGGGGACCCTCTACGGGCAGTACTTC. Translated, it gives CATSRVNRRGTLYGQYF.

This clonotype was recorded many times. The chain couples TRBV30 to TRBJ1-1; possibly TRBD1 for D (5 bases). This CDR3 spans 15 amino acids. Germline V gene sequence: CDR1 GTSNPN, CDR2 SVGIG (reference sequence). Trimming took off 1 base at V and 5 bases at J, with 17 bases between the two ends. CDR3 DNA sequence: TGTGCCTGGAGTGCCACGGGGGGTAGAGGAACTGAAGCTTTCTTT. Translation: CAWSATGGRGTEAFF. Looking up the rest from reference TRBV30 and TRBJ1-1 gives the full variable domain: SQTIHQWPATLVQPVGSPLSLECTVEGTSNPNLYWYRQAAGRGLQLLFYSVGIGQISSEVPQNLSASRPQDRQFILSSKKLLLSDSGFYLCAWSATGGRGTEAFFGQGTRLTVV.

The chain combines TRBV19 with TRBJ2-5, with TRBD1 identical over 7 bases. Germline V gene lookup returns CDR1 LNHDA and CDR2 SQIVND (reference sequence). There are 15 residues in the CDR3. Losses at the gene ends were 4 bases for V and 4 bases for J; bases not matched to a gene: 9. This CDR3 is CASSKGGGSIETQYF. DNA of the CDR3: TGTGCCAGTAGTAAAGGGGGCGGGTCGATAGAGACCCAGTACTTC. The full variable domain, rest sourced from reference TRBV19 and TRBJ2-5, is DGGITQSPKYLFRKEGQNVTLSCEQNLNHDAMYWYRQDPGQGLRLIYYSQIVNDFQKGDIAEGYSVSREKKESFPLTVTSAQKNPTAFYLCASSKGGGSIETQYFGPGTRLLVL.

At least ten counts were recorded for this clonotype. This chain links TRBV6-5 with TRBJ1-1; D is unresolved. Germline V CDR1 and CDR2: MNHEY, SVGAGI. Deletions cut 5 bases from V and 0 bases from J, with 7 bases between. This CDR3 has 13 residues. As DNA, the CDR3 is TGTGCCAGCAGTCGCCCCTTGAACACTGAAGCTTTCTTT. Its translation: CASSRPLNTEAFF.

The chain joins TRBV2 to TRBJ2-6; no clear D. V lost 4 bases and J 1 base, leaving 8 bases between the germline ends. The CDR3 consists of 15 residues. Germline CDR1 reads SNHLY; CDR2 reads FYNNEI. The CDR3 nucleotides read TGTGCCAGCAGTGCGCAACTTTCTGGGGCCAACGTCCTGACTTTC. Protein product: CASSAQLSGANVLTF. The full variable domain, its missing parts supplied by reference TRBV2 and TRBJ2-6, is EPEVTQTPSHQVTQMGQEVILRCVPISNHLYFYWYRQILGQKVEFLVSFYNNEISEKSEIFDDQFSVERPDGSNFTLKIRSTKLEDSAMYFCASSAQLSGANVLTFGAGSRLTVL.

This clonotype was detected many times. The CDR3 coding sequence is TGTGCCAGCAGCGTAGGGAGCGATATCGGGGCCTACGAGCAGTACTTC. It translates to CASSVGSDIGAYEQYF. The V and J genes are TRBV9 and TRBJ2-7, with D possibly being TRBD2 (5 bases). V lost 0 bases, J lost 2 bases, and 15 bases lay in between. CDR3 size: 16 residues. Germline V gene data show CDR1 as SGDLS and CDR2 as YYNGEE.

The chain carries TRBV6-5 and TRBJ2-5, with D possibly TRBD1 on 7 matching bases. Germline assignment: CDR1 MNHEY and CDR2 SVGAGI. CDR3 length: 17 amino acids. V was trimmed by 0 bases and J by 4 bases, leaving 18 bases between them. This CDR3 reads CASSYSVGGPGGETQYF. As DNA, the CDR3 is TGTGCCAGCAGTTACTCGGTCGGGGGTCCAGGGGGAGAGACCCAGTACTTC.

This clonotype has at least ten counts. The CDR3 spells CASSTRGIQPQHF. In DNA, the CDR3 is TGTGCCAGTAGTACCAGGGGAATCCAGCCCCAGCATTTT. The chain recombines TRBV19 with TRBJ1-5; D may be TRBD1 (6 bases). Germline V gene data show CDR1 as LNHDA and CDR2 as SQIVND (reference sequence). The CDR3 is 13 amino acids. Trimming cost V 4 bases and J 7 bases, with 11 bases left between them.